This T cell receptor (beta chain) was found in a study of blood T cells in healthy people across ages. Study conclusions and caveats: TCR beta diversity per million T cells fell roughly linearly with age.

In the case of this clonotype: Its specificity is not known. A read error may produce the germline difference seen at one junction end.

The authors ran a second PCR of 7 to 11 cycles using a sample-barcoded 5' primer and a J-beta primer mix. Each cDNA molecule was tagged by a template-switch adaptor that had 12 random nucleotides. TCRdb re-called the 5' RACE reads with MiXCR, one entry per CDR3 protein. The repertoire holds 850,000 to 1,000,000 distinct CDR3 sequences, with around 54% as singletons. CDR3 length: 15 residues. Germline V gene data show CDR1 as SNHLY and CDR2 as FYNNEI. The TCR comes from a woman aged 60-75 years in good health. This rearrangement joins TRBV2 to TRBJ2-3; 11 bases are a match to TRBD2. The sequenced sample consisted of blood. The CDR3 here is CASTLAGGPTDTRYF. The CDR3 DNA is TGTGCCAGCACGCTAGCGGGAGGCCCCACAGATACGCGGTATTTT.